The rows below give T cell receptor beta chains drawn from one sample of a study of blood T cell repertoires in COVID-19. The assay was immunoSEQ multiplex PCR, and TCRdb's table has in-frame clones only and misses some. Of about 240,000 clones in the sample, 83% are singletons; the top ten hold 3% to 4.5%. Sequencing was carried out using PBMCs or T cells enriched from blood (not recorded which). Every receptor here comes from a middle-aged woman who had been exposed to COVID-19. The CDR3 runs from the conserved cysteine through the conserved F or W.

V gene,CDR3 protein
TRBV5-1,CASSFMAGDTYEQYF
TRBV18,CASSLGQFSGNTIYF
TRBV27,CASRGTGGNYGYTF
TRBV19,CASSTTGGDQPQHF
TRBV6-5,CASPKSGTEFYGYTF
TRBV6-5,CASSSSGGLYNEQFF
TRBV15,CATSARDQPQHF
TRBV27,CASSDLRGKYETQYF
TRBV9,CASSIRTGANGELFF
TRBV6-6,CASRGSTDTQYF
TRBV5-1,CASSLPSTGMNTEAFF
TRBV25-1,CASSEPGQDYNEQFF
TRBV27,CASSDGGSYNEQFF
TRBV7-8,CASSLGGVPYNEQFF
TRBV5-6,CASSLVLIGGTEAFF
TRBV18,CASSPAGGRDYGYTF
TRBV5-4,CASSLYRQGGADTQYF
TRBV10-3,CAISEGGGLDEQFF